This is a list of T cell receptor beta chains from one sample in a study of blood T cell repertoires in COVID-19. Clones were sequenced by immunoSEQ multiplex PCR, and TCRdb holds only the in-frame ones, with some missing. The table includes 250,000 or so clones, approximately 86% detected once. The sample consisted of peripheral blood. Receptors originate from a man aged 25 to 40 with active or convalescent COVID-19. CDR3s include the opening cysteine and the closing phenylalanine or tryptophan.

length: 18
J: TRBJ2-6
V: TRBV7-3
CDR3: CASSSLGLAGAGANVLTF

length: 15
J: TRBJ1-3
V: TRBV5-4
CDR3: CASSLDGRGGNTIYF

length: 17
J: TRBJ2-5
V: TRBV9
CDR3: CASSVSAGTGSQETQYF

length: 13
J: TRBJ1-4
V: TRBV12-3/TRBV12-4
CDR3: CASTRGGSEKLFF

length: 16
J: TRBJ1-5
V: TRBV19
CDR3: CASTRDRGYGNQPQHF

length: 16
J: TRBJ2-3
V: TRBV6-1
CDR3: CASSEAGTGPTDTQYF

length: 14
J: TRBJ2-7
V: TRBV30
CDR3: CACQLYSGGNEQYF

length: 14
J: TRBJ1-2
V: TRBV12-5
CDR3: CASGFFGQGDGYTF

length: 14
J: TRBJ2-7
V: TRBV10-1
CDR3: CASSAVAGSVEQYF

length: 14
J: TRBJ2-7
V: TRBV6-5
CDR3: CASTVASGGYEQYF

length: 14
J: TRBJ2-2
V: TRBV30
CDR3: CAWSTGVHTGELFF

length: 13
J: TRBJ2-1
V: TRBV10-2
CDR3: CASSENGSGEQFF

length: 15
J: TRBJ1-1
V: TRBV11-2
CDR3: CASSPTSSGNTEAFF

length: 18
J: TRBJ2-2
V: TRBV19
CDR3: CASSMGSMTGLSTGELFF

length: 15
J: TRBJ1-6
V: TRBV2
CDR3: CASSLEAINNSPLHF

length: 15
J: TRBJ2-7
V: TRBV5-1
CDR3: CASSLNTGRPGEQYF

length: 17
J: TRBJ2-5
V: TRBV3-1/TRBV3-2
CDR3: CASSQGFLAGVQETQYF

length: 17
J: TRBJ2-3
V: TRBV4-3
CDR3: CASSQDETSEFTDTQYF

length: 16
J: TRBJ1-1
V: TRBV19
CDR3: CASIPGQGMPQPEAFF

length: 19
J: TRBJ2-1
V: TRBV11-2
CDR3: CASSLGSPGATGFDNEQFF

length: 14
J: TRBJ1-1
V: TRBV13
CDR3: CASSLALMNTEAFF

length: 15
J: TRBJ2-3
V: TRBV4-1
CDR3: CASSQGQGITDTQYF

length: 13
J: TRBJ2-7
V: TRBV18
CDR3: CASSRRDGYEQYF

length: 13
J: TRBJ1-6
V: TRBV6-5
CDR3: CASSRQGRTPLHF

length: 19
J: TRBJ2-1
V: TRBV5-4
CDR3: CASSLGGSGGPSSYNEQFF

length: 16
J: TRBJ2-1
V: TRBV7-2
CDR3: CASSSLMGPSYNEQFF

length: 13
J: TRBJ1-3
V: TRBV14
CDR3: CASSQLSGNTIYF

length: 16
J: TRBJ2-7
V: TRBV30
CDR3: CAWSVDGGGSSYEQYF

length: 13
J: TRBJ1-1
V: TRBV5-1
CDR3: CASSFMSRTEAFF

length: 12
J: TRBJ1-1
V: TRBV6-6
CDR3: CALGAGGVEAFF

length: 13
J: TRBJ2-3
V: TRBV4-3
CDR3: CASSQDRVDTQYF

length: 13
J: TRBJ1-1
V: TRBV5-4
CDR3: CASSWEQEKKAFF

length: 15
J: TRBJ2-2
V: TRBV19
CDR3: CASSIQGRDTGELFF

length: 18
J: TRBJ1-2
V: TRBV29-1
CDR3: CSVEDFAGQHQTNYGYTF

length: 12
J: TRBJ2-1
V: TRBV14
CDR3: CASSQEYREQFF

length: 15
J: TRBJ1-2
V: TRBV2
CDR3: CASSETGQKNYGYTF

length: 16
J: TRBJ2-3
V: TRBV7-6
CDR3: CASSLGGGGPTDTQYF

length: 18
J: TRBJ2-7
V: TRBV15
CDR3: CATSRDRAGVGYEDEQYF

length: 16
J: TRBJ1-6
V: TRBV6-5
CDR3: CASSWDRSSYNSPLHF

length: 15
J: TRBJ1-2
V: TRBV19
CDR3: CASSISRGVQHGYTF

length: 14
J: TRBJ1-1
V: TRBV27
CDR3: CASSLSPGNTEAFF

length: 13
J: TRBJ1-5
V: TRBV3-1/TRBV3-2
CDR3: CASSETGWPPQHF

length: 14
J: TRBJ2-4
V: TRBV5-1
CDR3: CASSLGQGEDIQYF

length: 17
J: TRBJ2-7
V: TRBV28
CDR3: CASIPLLGGQGAYEQYF